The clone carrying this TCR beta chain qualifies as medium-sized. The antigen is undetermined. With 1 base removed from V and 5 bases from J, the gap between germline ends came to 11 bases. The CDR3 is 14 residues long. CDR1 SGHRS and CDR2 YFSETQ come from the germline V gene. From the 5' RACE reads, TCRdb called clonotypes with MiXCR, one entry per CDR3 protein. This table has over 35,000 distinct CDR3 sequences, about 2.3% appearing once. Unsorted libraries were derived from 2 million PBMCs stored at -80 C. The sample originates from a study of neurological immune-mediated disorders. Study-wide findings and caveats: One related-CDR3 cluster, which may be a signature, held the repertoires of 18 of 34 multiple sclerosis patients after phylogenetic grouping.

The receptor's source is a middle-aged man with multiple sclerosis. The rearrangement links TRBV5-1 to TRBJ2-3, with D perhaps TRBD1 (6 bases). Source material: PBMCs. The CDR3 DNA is TGCGCCAGCAGCTTGATGGGGGCGGAAGATACGCAGTATTTT. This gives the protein CASSLMGAEDTQYF.